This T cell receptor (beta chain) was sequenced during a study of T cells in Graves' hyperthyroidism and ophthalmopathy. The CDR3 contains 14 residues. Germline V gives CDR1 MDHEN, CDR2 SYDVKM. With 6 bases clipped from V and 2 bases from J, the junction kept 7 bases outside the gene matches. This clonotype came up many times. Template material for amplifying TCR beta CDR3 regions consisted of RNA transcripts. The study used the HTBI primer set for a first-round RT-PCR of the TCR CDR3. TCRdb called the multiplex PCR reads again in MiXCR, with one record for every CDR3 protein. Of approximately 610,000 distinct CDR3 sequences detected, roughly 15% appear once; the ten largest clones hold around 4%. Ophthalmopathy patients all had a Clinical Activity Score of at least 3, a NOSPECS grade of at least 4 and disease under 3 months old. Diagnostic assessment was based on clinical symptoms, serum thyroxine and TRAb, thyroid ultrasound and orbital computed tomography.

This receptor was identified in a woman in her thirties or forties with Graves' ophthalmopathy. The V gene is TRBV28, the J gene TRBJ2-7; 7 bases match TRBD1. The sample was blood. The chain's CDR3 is CASRRRTGPYEQYF. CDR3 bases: TGTGCCAGCAGGCGTCGGACAGGCCCCTACGAGCAGTACTTC. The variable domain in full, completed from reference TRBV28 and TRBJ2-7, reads DVKVTQSSRYLVKRTGEKVFLECVQDMDHENMFWYRQDPGLGLRLIYFSYDVKMKEKGDIPEGYSVSREKKERFSLILESASTNQTSMYLCASRRRTGPYEQYFGPGTRLTVT.